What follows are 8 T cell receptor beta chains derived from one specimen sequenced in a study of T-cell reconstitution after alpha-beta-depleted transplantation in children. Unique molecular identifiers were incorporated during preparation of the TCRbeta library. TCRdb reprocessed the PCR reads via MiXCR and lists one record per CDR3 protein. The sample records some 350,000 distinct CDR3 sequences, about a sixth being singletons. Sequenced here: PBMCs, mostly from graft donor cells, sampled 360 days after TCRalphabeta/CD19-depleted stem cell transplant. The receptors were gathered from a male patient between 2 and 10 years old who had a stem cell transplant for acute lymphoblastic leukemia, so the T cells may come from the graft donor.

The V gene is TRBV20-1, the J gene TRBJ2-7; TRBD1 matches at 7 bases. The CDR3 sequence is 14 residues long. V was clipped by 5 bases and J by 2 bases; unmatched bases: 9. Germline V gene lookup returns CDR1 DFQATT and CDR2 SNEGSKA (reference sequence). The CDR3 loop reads CSAQTGQTPYEQYF. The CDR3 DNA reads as TGCAGTGCTCAAACGGGACAGACCCCCTACGAGCAGTACTTC.

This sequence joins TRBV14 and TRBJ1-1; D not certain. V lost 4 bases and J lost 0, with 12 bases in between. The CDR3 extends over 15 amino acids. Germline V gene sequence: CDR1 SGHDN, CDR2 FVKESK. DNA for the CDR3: TGTGCCAGCAGCCTTCTTTTTGGCATGAACACTGAAGCTTTCTTT. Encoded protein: CASSLLFGMNTEAFF. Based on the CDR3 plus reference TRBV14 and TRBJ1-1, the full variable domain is EAGVTQFPSHSVIEKGQTVTLRCDPISGHDNLYWYRRVMGKEIKFLLHFVKESKQDESGMPNNRFLAERTGGTYSTLKVQPAELEDSGVYFCASSLLFGMNTEAFFGQGTRLTVV.

The CDR3 is CASRQNYGYTF. The CDR3 DNA reads TGTGCCAGCAGACAGAACTATGGCTACACCTTC. This chain uses TRBV25-1 with TRBJ1-2; D is uncertain. CDR3 length: 11 residues. Trimming removed 6 bases at V and 2 bases at J, with 4 bases between. The V gene's germline CDR1 is MGHDK and CDR2 SYGVNS.

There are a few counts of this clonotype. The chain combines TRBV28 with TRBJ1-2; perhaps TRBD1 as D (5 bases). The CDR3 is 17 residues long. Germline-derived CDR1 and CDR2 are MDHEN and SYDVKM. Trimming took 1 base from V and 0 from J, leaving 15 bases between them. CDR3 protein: CASSLFEWDRSNYGYTF. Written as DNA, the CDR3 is TGTGCCAGCAGTTTATTTGAGTGGGACCGATCTAACTATGGCTACACCTTC.

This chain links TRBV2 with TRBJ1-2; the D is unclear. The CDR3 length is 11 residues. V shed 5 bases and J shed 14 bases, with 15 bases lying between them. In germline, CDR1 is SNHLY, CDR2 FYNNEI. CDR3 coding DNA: TGTGCCAGCAGTCTCCGCGGTTTCCCAACCTTC. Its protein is CASSLRGFPTF.

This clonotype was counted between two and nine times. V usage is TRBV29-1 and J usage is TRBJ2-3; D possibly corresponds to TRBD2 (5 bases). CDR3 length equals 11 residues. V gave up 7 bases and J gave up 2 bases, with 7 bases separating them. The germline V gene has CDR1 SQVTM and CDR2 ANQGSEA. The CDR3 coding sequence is TGCAGCGGCGGGTTCACAGATACGCAGTATTTT. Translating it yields CSGGFTDTQYF.

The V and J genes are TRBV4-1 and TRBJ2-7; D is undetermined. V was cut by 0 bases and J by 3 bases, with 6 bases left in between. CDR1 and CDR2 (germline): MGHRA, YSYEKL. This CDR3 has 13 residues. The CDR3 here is CASSQDNSYEQYF. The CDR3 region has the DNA TGCGCCAGCAGCCAAGATAACAGCTACGAGCAGTACTTC.

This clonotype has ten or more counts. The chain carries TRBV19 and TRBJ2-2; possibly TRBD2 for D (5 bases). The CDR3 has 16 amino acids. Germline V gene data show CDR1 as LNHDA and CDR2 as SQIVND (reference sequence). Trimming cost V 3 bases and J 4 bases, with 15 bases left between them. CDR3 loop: CASSIKTPRGTGELFF. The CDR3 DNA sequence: TGTGCCAGTAGTATCAAAACTCCCCGGGGCACCGGGGAGCTGTTTTTT.